These T cell receptor beta chains were read from a single sample in a study of T-cell memory formation after mild COVID-19. From the 5' RACE reads, TCRdb called clonotypes with MiXCR, one entry per CDR3 protein. The sample has about 150,000 distinct CDR3 sequences; about 14% are singletons. The sample consisted of PBMCs or a T cell subset sorted from them (not recorded which). The receptors come from an adult woman who had mild COVID-19 (a few samples of this study predate the infection). Cell type and time point are not known. CDR3s include the opening cysteine and the closing phenylalanine or tryptophan. Fields, in order: J gene, clone size, D gene, V gene, CDR3 protein, CDR3 DNA. D genes are given only for firm matches. Expanded clones are given a class, and other clones once, few, many or no size at all.

J gene: TRBJ2-1; clone size: few; D gene: TRBD2; V gene: TRBV12-3/TRBV12-4; CDR3 protein: CASSTPGGSGVGLSYNEQFF; CDR3 DNA: TGTGCCAGCAGCACACCCGGCGGTAGCGGGGTGGGCTTAAGCTACAATGAGCAGTTCTTC
J gene: TRBJ1-2; clone size: -; D gene: -; V gene: TRBV2; CDR3 protein: CASSESGSDYGYTF; CDR3 DNA: TGTGCCAGCAGTGAATCAGGTTCCGACTATGGCTACACCTTC
J gene: TRBJ2-1; clone size: many; D gene: TRBD2; V gene: TRBV20-1; CDR3 protein: CSASEGLAREQFF; CDR3 DNA: TGCAGTGCTAGCGAGGGACTAGCTAGGGAGCAGTTCTTC
J gene: TRBJ1-2; clone size: few; D gene: TRBD1; V gene: TRBV7-6; CDR3 protein: CASSTGQGADGYTF; CDR3 DNA: TGTGCCAGCAGCACGGGACAGGGGGCGGATGGCTACACCTTC
J gene: TRBJ2-3; clone size: many; D gene: -; V gene: TRBV4-3; CDR3 protein: CASSLRAGGTDTQYF; CDR3 DNA: TGCGCCAGCAGCCTAAGGGCAGGGGGCACAGATACGCAGTATTTT
J gene: TRBJ2-1; clone size: -; D gene: TRBD2; V gene: TRBV29-1; CDR3 protein: CSGRRAGGPNEQFF; CDR3 DNA: TGCAGCGGTCGAAGGGCGGGAGGGCCCAATGAGCAGTTCTTC
J gene: TRBJ2-2; clone size: -; D gene: TRBD2; V gene: TRBV29-1; CDR3 protein: CSAGGGVETGELFF; CDR3 DNA: TGCAGCGCTGGCGGGGGGGTAGAAACCGGGGAGCTGTTTTTT
J gene: TRBJ2-3; clone size: few; D gene: -; V gene: TRBV2; CDR3 protein: CASRGRSTDTQYF; CDR3 DNA: TGTGCCAGCAGGGGACGTAGCACAGATACGCAGTATTTT
J gene: TRBJ2-2; clone size: few; D gene: -; V gene: TRBV15; CDR3 protein: CATSRGTAGELFF; CDR3 DNA: TGTGCCACCAGCAGAGGGACGGCCGGGGAGCTGTTTTTT
J gene: TRBJ1-2; clone size: -; D gene: -; V gene: TRBV6-2/TRBV6-3; CDR3 protein: CASTQTGWIDYGYTF; CDR3 DNA: TGTGCCAGCACCCAAACAGGGTGGATCGATTATGGCTACACCTTC
J gene: TRBJ2-2; clone size: few; D gene: -; V gene: TRBV27; CDR3 protein: CASSPRTIRTGELFF; CDR3 DNA: TGTGCCAGCAGTCCACGGACTATAAGGACCGGGGAGCTGTTTTTT